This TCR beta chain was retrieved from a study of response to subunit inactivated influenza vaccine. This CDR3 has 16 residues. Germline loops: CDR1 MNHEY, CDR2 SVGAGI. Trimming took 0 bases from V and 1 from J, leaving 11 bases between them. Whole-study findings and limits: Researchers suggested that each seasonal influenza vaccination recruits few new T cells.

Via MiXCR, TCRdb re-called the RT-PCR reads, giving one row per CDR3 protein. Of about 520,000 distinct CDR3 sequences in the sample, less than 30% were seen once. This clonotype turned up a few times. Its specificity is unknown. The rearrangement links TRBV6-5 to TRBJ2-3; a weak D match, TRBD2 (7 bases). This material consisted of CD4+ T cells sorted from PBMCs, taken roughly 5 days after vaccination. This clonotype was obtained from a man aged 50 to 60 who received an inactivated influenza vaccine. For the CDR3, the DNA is TGTGCCAGCAGTTACTCAGGGGGGGCTGGCACAGATACGCAGTATTTT. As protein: CASSYSGGAGTDTQYF.